These T cell receptor beta chains were read from a single sample in a study of T cells expressing NK-cell markers. Following a re-call of the 5' RACE reads, TCRdb has one entry per CDR3 protein and lacks DNA. Here the sample table reports roughly 420,000 distinct CDR3 sequences. The sample consisted of blood T cells: a sorted CD56 or NKG2C T cell subset, CD4+ or CD8+ T cells, or bulk PBMC T cells (not recorded which). The receptor source for this set is a woman between 18 and 75 years old in good health. Both conserved end residues are part of each CDR3.

TRBJ2-6,TRBV11-2,CASSRRTAETSGANVLTF
TRBJ2-7,TRBV12-3/TRBV12-4,CASSLVARSSYEQYF
TRBJ2-7,TRBV7-2,CASSPSYLYEQYF
TRBJ2-3,TRBV7-2,CASSLRPMRADTQYF
TRBJ1-2,TRBV7-8,CASSLSLEDYTF
TRBJ2-3,TRBV5-1,CASSPNSGVKDTQYF
TRBJ2-5,TRBV7-9,CASSLGVAAETQYF
TRBJ2-6,TRBV3-1,CASSHGTDGANVLTF
TRBJ2-5,TRBV20-1,CSARDPPGQETQYF
TRBJ1-5,TRBV6-2/TRBV6-3,CASSYLGSNQPQHF
TRBJ2-5,TRBV20-1,CSARRERGETQYF
TRBJ2-2,TRBV30,CAWSPTFTGELFF
TRBJ2-1,TRBV5-4,CASSFPGQGADEQFF
TRBJ1-1,TRBV6-5,CASSYSTGITEAFF
TRBJ2-7,TRBV24-1,CATSDGSYEQYF
TRBJ1-6,TRBV27,CASSWTTSYNSPLHF
TRBJ2-3,TRBV9,CASSVTETSGITDTQYF
TRBJ1-2,TRBV9,CASSVVSQSPGGGYTF
TRBJ1-1,TRBV30,CAWGQQNTEAFF
TRBJ1-3,TRBV5-1,CASSSTAGNTIYF
TRBJ1-6,TRBV25-1,CASSDPWENGSPLHF
TRBJ2-1,TRBV9,CASNDGTTYNEQFF
TRBJ2-7,TRBV4-1,CASSPGQGISYEQYF